The 6 T cell receptor beta chains in this list originate from one sample, sequenced in a study of blood T cell repertoires in COVID-19. Libraries were prepared by immunoSEQ multiplex PCR; TCRdb keeps only in-frame clonotypes and omits some of them. The table shows 350,000 to 450,000 clones, with about four fifths occurring only once. The sequencing sample was made of PBMCs or T cells enriched from blood (not recorded which). The receptors come from a woman aged 45 to 65 who had recovered from COVID-19.

This clone occurred once. CDR3 nucleotides: TGTGCCAGCAGCTTAATCGGGGAACGGCTCGACGGTGAAGCTTTCTTT. It translates to CASSLIGERLDGEAFF. The chain couples TRBV7-9 to TRBJ1-1; D not resolved. The CDR3 loop spans 16 amino acids. The V end lost 2 bases, the J end lost 7 bases, and 20 bases lay between the germline ends. Germline V gene lookup returns CDR1 SEHNR and CDR2 FQNEAQ (reference sequence).

The V and J genes are TRBV4-3 and TRBJ1-5; perhaps TRBD1 as D (5 bases). Germline assignment: CDR1 LGHNA and CDR2 YSLEER. V lost 0 bases, J lost 6 bases, and 12 bases lay in between. The CDR3 totals 15 residues. CDR3 coding DNA: TGCGCCAGCAGCCAAGATCTCGGGGGGACTCAGCCCCAGCATTTT. Its translation: CASSQDLGGTQPQHF.

The chain uses TRBV29-1 and TRBJ2-3, with 7 nucleotides matching TRBD1. Germline CDR1 is SQVTM and CDR2 is ANQGSEA. CDR3 length: 14 amino acids. The ends lost 4 bases at V and 4 bases at J; junction bases unmatched: 8. This CDR3 is CSVVGTEGSDTQYF. CDR3 DNA: TGCAGCGTTGTTGGGACAGAGGGATCAGATACGCAGTATTTT.

V usage is TRBV7-2 and J usage is TRBJ2-1; 9 bases fit TRBD2. V was pared by 2 bases and J by 2 bases, with 4 bases of the junction left unmatched. Germline V gene lookup returns CDR1 SGHTA and CDR2 FQGNSA. The CDR3 is 16 residues long. The CDR3, as DNA: TGTGCCAGCAGCTTATGGGCTAGCGGGACCTACAATGAGCAGTTCTTC. Protein product: CASSLWASGTYNEQFF. Supplemented by reference TRBV7-2 and TRBJ2-1, the full variable domain reads GAGVSQSPSNKVTEKGKDVELRCDPISGHTALYWYRQSLGQGLEFLIYFQGNSAPDKSGLPSDRFSAERTGGSVSTLTIQRTQQEDSAVYLCASSLWASGTYNEQFFGPGTRLTVL.

V gene TRBV19 combines with J gene TRBJ1-2, with 8 bases fitting TRBD1. Germline CDR1 reads LNHDA; CDR2 reads SQIVND (reference sequence). J gave up 8 bases and V 5 bases, and 7 bases lay outside the gene matches. The CDR3 is 13 residues long. Here the CDR3 DNA reads TGTGCCAGTAGTCCGGACAGGGCCAGCGGCTACACCTTC. It is translated as CASSPDRASGYTF. The full variable domain, its missing parts supplied by reference TRBV19 and TRBJ1-2, is DGGITQSPKYLFRKEGQNVTLSCEQNLNHDAMYWYRQDPGQGLRLIYYSQIVNDFQKGDIAEGYSVSREKKESFPLTVTSAQKNPTAFYLCASSPDRASGYTFGSGTRLTVV.

The chain combines TRBV5-8 with TRBJ1-5, with 7 bases lining up with TRBD1. The V and J ends lost 4 bases and 3 bases, in that order; junction bases with no gene match: 10. The CDR3 loop spans 16 amino acids. In germline, CDR1 is SGHTS, CDR2 YDEGEE. CDR3 protein: CASSGLHRGDNQPQHF. CDR3 bases: TGTGCCAGCAGCGGACTGCACAGGGGCGACAATCAGCCCCAGCATTTT.